A single sample is the source of the 23 T cell receptor beta chains below, sequenced in a study of cytomegalovirus exposure and HLA in healthy donors. The primer mix had 60 Vbeta and 13 Jbeta primers. Measured with immunoSEQ multiplex PCR; TCRdb has only the in-frame clones, and not every one. The sample shows over 100,000 clones, over 80% of them seen only once. Input material: PBMCs. The receptors derive from a man in his forties in good health and CMV-seronegative.

J is TRBJ1-1 and V is TRBV29-1, with D perhaps TRBD1 (6 bases). Trimming pared 5 bases from V and 0 bases from J, leaving 16 bases between. The CDR3 runs to 15 residues. CDR1 SQVTM and CDR2 ANQGSEA come from the germline V gene. The CDR3 DNA sequence: TGCAGCGTTCCGAGGGGGACCGCCCTGAACACTGAAGCTTTCTTT. Translation: CSVPRGTALNTEAFF.

The chain is built from TRBV11-2 and TRBJ1-1, with D unclear. The V and J ends lost 2 bases and 1 base respectively, with 5 bases between them. The CDR3 is 13 residues long. Germline values: CDR1 SGHAT, CDR2 FQNNGV. CDR3: CASSLSGNTEAFF. The DNA for the CDR3 is TGTGCCAGCAGCTTAAGCGGGAACACTGAAGCTTTCTTT.

The chain carries TRBV19 and TRBJ1-1, with TRBD1 as a possible D gene (6 bases). CDR3 length: 12 amino acids. In germline, CDR1 is LNHDA, CDR2 SQIVND (reference sequence). V lost 9 bases, J lost 5 bases, and 13 bases lay in between. As DNA, the CDR3 is TGTGCCAGCAGGGGTGGGGAGACTGAAGCTTTCTTT. Protein sequence: CASRGGETEAFF.

This clone was picked up a small number of times. V usage is TRBV7-6 and J usage is TRBJ2-6; D may be TRBD1 (6 bases). The germline CDR1 and CDR2 sequences are SGHVS and FNYEAQ. This CDR3 comprises 17 residues. Trimming shortened V by 6 bases and J by 0 bases, and 15 bases separated the two germline ends. The CDR3 DNA reads as TGTGCCAGCAGTCAAGGACAGAGATCCTCTGGGGCCAACGTCCTGACTTTC. Protein sequence: CASSQGQRSSGANVLTF.

This chain joins TRBV4-3 and TRBJ2-4, with 9 bases that match TRBD1. V gave up 4 bases and J gave up 3 bases; unmatched junction bases: 4. The CDR3 covers 15 residues. The germline V gene encodes CDR1 LGHNA and CDR2 YSLEER. CDR3 sequence: CASSPDRGFKNIQYF. CDR3 DNA sequence: TGCGCCAGCAGCCCGGACAGGGGATTCAAAAACATTCAGTACTTC.

The count of this clone is one. The gene calls are TRBV7-8 and TRBJ2-2, with D possibly being TRBD2 (6 bases). V lost 7 bases and J 1 base, leaving 10 bases between the germline ends. Germline V CDR1 and CDR2: SGHVS, FQNEAQ. This CDR3 region has 14 residues. The CDR3 coding sequence is TGTGCCAGCATCCTGGAGGGGAACACCGGGGAGCTGTTTTTT. Residues: CASILEGNTGELFF.

CDR3 DNA sequence: TGTGCCAGCTGTTATCAGGTGCTGGACTATGGCTACACCTTC. Amino acid sequence: CASCYQVLDYGYTF. The chain carries TRBV6-1 and TRBJ1-2; D gene unclear. The germline gives CDR1 MNHNS, CDR2 SASEGT. The length of the CDR3 is 14 residues. Deletions cut 8 bases from V and 3 bases from J, with 16 bases between.

The genes are TRBV7-6 and TRBJ1-6, with TRBD1 matching 8 bases. V trimming: 5 bases; J trimming: 7 bases; junction bases outside the gene matches: 10. Germline-derived CDR1 and CDR2 are SGHVS and FNYEAQ. The CDR3 is made up of 16 amino acids. The CDR3 here is CASSPGQGPMNSPLHF. Written as DNA, the CDR3 is TGTGCCAGCAGCCCCGGACAGGGACCCATGAATTCACCCCTCCACTTT.

The chain couples TRBV7-2 to TRBJ2-1; no definite D call. The V end lost 1 base, the J end lost 7 bases, and 8 bases lay between the germline ends. The CDR3 consists of 13 residues. Germline V CDR1 and CDR2: SGHTA, FQGNSA. The CDR3 bases are TGTGCCAGCAGCTTAGGGTCTACTAATGAGCAGTTCTTC. Amino acids: CASSLGSTNEQFF.

This clone has a single count. V usage is TRBV28 and J usage is TRBJ1-5, with TRBD1 identical over 9 bases. Germline V gene data show CDR1 as MDHEN and CDR2 as SYDVKM. The trim removed 6 bases at V and 4 bases at J, leaving 7 bases unmatched. The CDR3 extends over 15 amino acids. This CDR3 reads CASSFPGQGNQPQHF. The CDR3 DNA reads as TGTGCCAGCAGCTTTCCGGGACAGGGAAATCAGCCCCAGCATTTT.

V usage is TRBV9 and J usage is TRBJ1-1; 7 bases map to TRBD1. The CDR3 has 14 amino acids. V was clipped by 0 bases and J by 11 bases; unmatched bases: 10. From germline, CDR1 is SGDLS and CDR2 YYNGEE. CDR3 nucleotides: TGTGCCAGCAGCGTAGGGGGGGAGACAGGGCTGGCTTTCTTT. It is translated as CASSVGGETGLAFF. The full variable domain, its missing parts supplied by reference TRBV9 and TRBJ1-1, is DSGVTQTPKHLITATGQRVTLRCSPRSGDLSVYWYQQSLDQGLQFLIQYYNGEERAKGNILERFSAQQFPDLHSELNLSSLELGDSALYFCASSVGGETGLAFFGQGTRLTVV.

This sequence joins TRBV5-4 and TRBJ2-7; tentative D call: TRBD1 (6 bases). The V gene's germline CDR1 is SGHNT and CDR2 YYREEE (reference sequence). The CDR3 totals 11 residues. Trimming removed 4 bases from V and 6 bases from J, with 8 bases in between. Here the CDR3 reads CASSGDIEQYF. CDR3 sequence (DNA): TGTGCCAGCAGCGGGGACATCGAGCAGTACTTC.

The rearrangement joins TRBV10-2 to TRBJ1-6; 7 bases are shared with TRBD1. V trimming: 0 bases; J trimming: 3 bases; junction bases outside the gene matches: 2. The CDR3 runs 16 residues. Germline V lookup: CDR1 WSHSY, CDR2 SAAADI. The DNA of the CDR3 is TGCGCCAGCAGTGAGTCTAACAGGGGCTATAATTCACCCCTCCACTTT. This encodes CASSESNRGYNSPLHF.

The count of this clone is one. This sequence joins TRBV18 and TRBJ1-5; D remains unclear. Trimming shortened V by 2 bases and J by 5 bases, and 10 bases separated the two germline ends. The CDR3 covers 14 residues. Germline CDR1 reads KGHSH; CDR2 reads LQKENI. Here the CDR3 reads CASSPDRGYQPQHF. The CDR3 nucleotides are TGTGCCAGCTCACCAGATCGAGGGTATCAGCCCCAGCATTTT.

V is TRBV28 and J is TRBJ2-3; D is perhaps TRBD1 (6 bases). Per germline, CDR1 MDHEN and CDR2 SYDVKM. This CDR3 is 13 amino acids long. The V end lost 10 bases, the J end lost 3 bases, and 14 bases lay between the germline ends. The CDR3 sequence is CATRVGATDTQYF. CDR3 coding DNA: TGTGCCACCCGTGTGGGGGCAACAGATACGCAGTATTTT.

The rearrangement uses TRBV6-1 and TRBJ1-1; D uncertain. V lost 8 bases to trimming and J lost 4 bases, with 14 bases between them. In germline, CDR1 is MNHNS, CDR2 SASEGT. The CDR3 is made up of 13 amino acids. In DNA, the CDR3 is TGTGCCAGCTCAATTAGCAGTCCCACTGAAGCTTTCTTT. This encodes CASSISSPTEAFF.

The table lists this clone with a count of one. The gene calls are TRBV19 and TRBJ1-2, with TRBD1 identical over 12 bases. This CDR3 has 15 amino acids. Germline V gives CDR1 LNHDA, CDR2 SQIVND (reference sequence). J gave up 3 bases and V 3 bases, and 2 bases lay outside the gene matches. This chain's CDR3 is CASSMGQGAHYGYTF. CDR3 DNA sequence: TGTGCCAGTAGTATGGGACAGGGGGCTCACTATGGCTACACCTTC.

V is TRBV4-1 and J is TRBJ1-2; a weak D match, TRBD1 (6 bases). Trimming left V 1 base short and J 6 bases short, with 15 bases between. The CDR3 sequence is 15 residues long. Germline V gene sequence: CDR1 MGHRA, CDR2 YSYEKL. CDR3 sequence reads: CASSQVSHRDDGYTF. In DNA form, the CDR3 reads TGCGCCAGCAGCCAAGTCTCCCACAGGGACGATGGCTACACCTTC.

This clone was counted between two and nine times. J is TRBJ2-7 and V is TRBV28; D remains unclear. There are 13 residues in the CDR3. Germline CDR1 reads MDHEN; CDR2 reads SYDVKM. V lost 1 base, J lost 0 bases, and 4 bases lay in between. The DNA of the CDR3 is TGTGCCAGCAGTTTATACAACTCCTACGAGCAGTACTTC. Protein product: CASSLYNSYEQYF. The variable domain in full, with the rest retrieved from reference TRBV28 and TRBJ2-7, is DVKVTQSSRYLVKRTGEKVFLECVQDMDHENMFWYRQDPGLGLRLIYFSYDVKMKEKGDIPEGYSVSREKKERFSLILESASTNQTSMYLCASSLYNSYEQYFGPGTRLTVT.

The chain joins TRBV15 to TRBJ2-1; weak D call: TRBD1 (6 bases). Germline CDR1 and CDR2: LNHNV and YYDKDF (reference sequence). This CDR3 contains 16 residues. V dropped 0 bases and J dropped 2 bases, with 11 bases sitting between them. The CDR3: CATSRDWGLTYNEQFF. As DNA, the CDR3 is TGTGCCACCAGCAGAGATTGGGGGCTAACCTACAATGAGCAGTTCTTC. The variable domain in full, completed from reference TRBV15 and TRBJ2-1, reads DAMVIQNPRYQVTQFGKPVTLSCSQTLNHNVMYWYQQKSSQAPKLLFHYYDKDFNNEADTPDNFQSRRPNTSFCFLDIRSPGLGDTAMYLCATSRDWGLTYNEQFFGPGTRLTVL.

This chain links TRBV28 with TRBJ1-1, with a tentative D call TRBD1 (6 bases). The germline V gene has CDR1 MDHEN and CDR2 SYDVKM. CDR3 length: 13 amino acids. V was shortened by 7 bases and J by 1 base, with 10 bases between the two germline ends. CDR3 in DNA: TGTGCCAGCATTTGGGGGCCGAACACTGAAGCTTTCTTT. Protein: CASIWGPNTEAFF.

Details on this clone: Sequence at one end of the junction differs from germline and may be a read error. The CDR3 DNA sequence: TGCAGCGTTCGGACAGCACAATCCTACGAGCAGTCCTTC. Its translation is CSVRTAQSYEQSF. The chain couples TRBV29-1 to TRBJ2-7, with D perhaps TRBD1 (6 bases). The CDR3 loop spans 13 amino acids. Per the germline V gene, CDR1 is SQVTM and CDR2 is ANQGSEA.

This clone appeared a few times. The rearrangement joins TRBV6-6 to TRBJ2-3; 8 nucleotides agree with TRBD1. The CDR3 is 14 residues long. CDR1 and CDR2 (germline): MNHNY, SVGAGI (reference sequence). V shed 6 bases, J shed 9 bases, and the junction held 11 bases outside the gene matches. Here the CDR3 DNA reads TGTGCCAGCAGGAATCCGGGACAGGATCACACGCAGTATTTT. Its translation is CASRNPGQDHTQYF.